This T cell receptor beta chain was captured in a study of cytomegalovirus exposure and HLA in healthy donors. General observations from the study: Most TCR sequences showed up rarely, but some public TCRs showed up in many donors. Accurate predictions that matched the HLA-A and HLA-B alleles of most subjects were reportedly made from TCR beta sequences. The study labeled more than 150 TCR beta chains cytomegalovirus-associated.

J lost 5 bases, V lost 4 bases, and 4 bases had no gene match. Germline lookup yields CDR1 SGHTA and CDR2 FQGNSA. The CDR3 totals 13 residues. Nominally healthy donors were sampled, though unrecorded immune exposures were likely. Turning to this clone: Its target is not known.

PCR involved 60 Vbeta and 13 Jbeta primers. Using immunoSEQ multiplex PCR, the repertoire was profiled, and TCRdb retains in-frame clones only, with some absent. Of roughly 120,000 clones in the sample, around a tenth were seen once. This TCR came from a man aged 25-45 years in good health and CMV-seronegative. The sequencing input was PBMCs. V is TRBV7-2 and J is TRBJ1-2; TRBD1 matches 7 bases. CDR3 sequence: CASSWGTDYGYTF. The CDR3 bases are TGTGCCAGCAGCTGGGGGACAGATTATGGCTACACCTTC.